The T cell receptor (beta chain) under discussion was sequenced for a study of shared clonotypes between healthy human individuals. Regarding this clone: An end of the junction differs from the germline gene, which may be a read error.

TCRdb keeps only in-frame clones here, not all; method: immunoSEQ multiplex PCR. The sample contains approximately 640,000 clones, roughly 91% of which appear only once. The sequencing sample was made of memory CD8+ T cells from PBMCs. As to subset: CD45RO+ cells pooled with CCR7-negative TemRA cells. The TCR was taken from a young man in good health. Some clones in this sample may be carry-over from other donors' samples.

CDR3 in DNA: TGCGCCAGCAGCACCCAGCGGGAGCGTACAGATATGCAGTATTTT. As protein: CASSTQRERTDMQYF. The chain is built from TRBV5-1 and TRBJ2-3; 8 bases match TRBD2. The CDR3 is 15 residues long. Germline values: CDR1 SGHRS, CDR2 YFSETQ.